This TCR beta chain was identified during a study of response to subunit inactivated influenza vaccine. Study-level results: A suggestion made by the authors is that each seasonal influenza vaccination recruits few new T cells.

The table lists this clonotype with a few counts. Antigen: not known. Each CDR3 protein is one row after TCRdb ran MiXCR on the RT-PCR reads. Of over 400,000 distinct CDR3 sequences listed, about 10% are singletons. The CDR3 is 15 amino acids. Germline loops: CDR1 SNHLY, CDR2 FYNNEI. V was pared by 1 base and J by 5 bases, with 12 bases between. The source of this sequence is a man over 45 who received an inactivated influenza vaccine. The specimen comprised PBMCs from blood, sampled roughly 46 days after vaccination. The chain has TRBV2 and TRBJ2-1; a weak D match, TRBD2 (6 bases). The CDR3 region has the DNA TGTGCCAGCAGTGAAGGCCTAGCGCTTAACAATGAGCAGTTCTTC. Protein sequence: CASSEGLALNNEQFF.